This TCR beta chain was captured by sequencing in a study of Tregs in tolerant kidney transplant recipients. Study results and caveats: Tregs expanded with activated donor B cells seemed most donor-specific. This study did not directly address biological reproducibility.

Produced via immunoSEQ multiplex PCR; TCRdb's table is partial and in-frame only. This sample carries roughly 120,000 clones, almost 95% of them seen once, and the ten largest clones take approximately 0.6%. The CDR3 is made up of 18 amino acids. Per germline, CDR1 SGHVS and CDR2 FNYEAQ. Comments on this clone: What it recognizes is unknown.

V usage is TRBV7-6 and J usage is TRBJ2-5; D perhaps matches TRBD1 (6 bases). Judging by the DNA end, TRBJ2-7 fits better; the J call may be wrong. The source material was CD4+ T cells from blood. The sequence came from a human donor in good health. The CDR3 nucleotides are TGTGCCAGCAGCTCGCTGCTTGGATGGGGGCCAGAGGTCTACGAGCAGTACTTC. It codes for CASSSLLGWGPEVYEQYF.